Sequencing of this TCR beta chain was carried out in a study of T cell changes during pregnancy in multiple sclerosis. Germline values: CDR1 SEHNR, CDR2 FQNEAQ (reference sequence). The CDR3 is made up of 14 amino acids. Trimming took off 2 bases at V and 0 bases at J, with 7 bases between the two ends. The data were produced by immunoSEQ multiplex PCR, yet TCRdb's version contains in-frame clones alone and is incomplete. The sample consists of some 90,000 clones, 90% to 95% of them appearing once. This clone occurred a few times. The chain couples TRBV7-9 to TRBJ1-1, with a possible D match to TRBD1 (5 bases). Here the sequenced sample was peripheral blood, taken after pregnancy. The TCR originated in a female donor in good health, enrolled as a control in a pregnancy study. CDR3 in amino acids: CASSLRQMNTEAFF. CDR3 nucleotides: TGTGCCAGCAGCTTACGACAGATGAACACTGAAGCTTTCTTT.